The TCR beta chain described here comes from a study of shared clonotypes between healthy human individuals. Findings and caveats of the study: Investigators expected sequencing depth to affect clonotype sharing among donors. Rarefaction showed sorted-subset sequencing was incomplete despite large depth. Naive CD4 clonotypes were shared across a few donors at roughly 4.6%.

This clone was seen more than once but under ten times. Its specificity is unknown. Germline V lookup: CDR1 LNHDA, CDR2 SQIVND (reference sequence). Trimming stripped 10 bases from V and 4 bases from J, with 16 bases between. The CDR3 consists of 13 residues. For every subset, genomic DNA was evenly distributed across several immunoSEQ plates. Sequencing was performed with immunoSEQ multiplex PCR; in TCRdb, only in-frame clones are kept and a portion is missing. The sample consists of around 750,000 clones, about 74% of them appearing once. This chain uses TRBV19 with TRBJ1-2, with D possibly being TRBD1 (5 bases). The sample was memory CD4+ T cells sorted from blood. As to subset: CD45RA-negative fraction. The sequence derives from a woman in her 30s in good health. The CDR3 spells CATEPGGLYGYTF. The CDR3 bases are TGTGCCACTGAGCCTGGGGGTCTCTATGGCTACACCTTC.